These 23 T cell receptor beta chains were all obtained from the same sample, sequenced in a study of cytomegalovirus exposure and HLA in healthy donors. PCR employed 60 Vbeta and 13 Jbeta primers. The table came from immunoSEQ multiplex PCR; TCRdb's copy has only in-frame clones and leaves some out. Of about 150,000 clones in the sample, roughly 77% are singletons; the top ten hold about 3.5%. Sequences were obtained from PBMCs. The receptors shown here come from a human donor in good health.

V gene TRBV30 combines with J gene TRBJ1-1; no reliable D call. The germline V and J ends were trimmed by 2 bases and 8 bases, with 9 bases remaining between them. The CDR3 has 11 amino acids. CDR1 is GTSNPN and CDR2 is SVGIG in the germline V gene (reference sequence). The CDR3 reads CAWSHSTEAFF. The CDR3, as DNA: TGTGCCTGGAGTCACAGTACCGAAGCTTTCTTT.

V and J are TRBV15 and TRBJ2-7, with TRBD1 matching over 8 bases. The trim removed 0 bases at V and 5 bases at J, leaving 6 bases unmatched. Looked up from germline, CDR1 is LNHNV and CDR2 is YYDKDF (reference sequence). The CDR3 runs to 15 residues. CDR3 nucleotides: TGTGCCACCAGCAGAGAAGCCAGGGGGCCCGACGAGCAGTACTTC. Amino acid sequence: CATSREARGPDEQYF.

The chain recombines TRBV19 with TRBJ2-5; D is perhaps TRBD1 (6 bases). There are 14 residues in the CDR3. CDR1 LNHDA and CDR2 SQIVND come from the germline V gene (reference sequence). The V gene lost 10 bases and the J gene lost 0 bases, with 15 bases spanning the gap. The CDR3, as DNA: TGTGCCACCTGTCTACAGGGATACCAAGAGACCCAGTACTTC. Protein sequence: CATCLQGYQETQYF.

This clone was seen more than once but under ten times. This sequence joins TRBV2 and TRBJ2-5; 10 bases fit TRBD2. This CDR3 is 16 amino acids long. Germline V gene sequence: CDR1 SNHLY, CDR2 FYNNEI. V dropped 3 bases and J dropped 2; count of bases not matched to a gene: 6. CDR3 amino acids: CASSEFASGRQETQYF. The CDR3 nucleotides are TGTGCCAGCAGTGAGTTTGCTAGCGGGAGACAAGAGACCCAGTACTTC.

Turning to this clone: The junction differs from germline at one of its ends, possibly a read error. The J gene is TRBJ1-1, the V gene TRBV7-9; 9 bases line up with TRBD1. Looked up from germline, CDR1 is SEHNR and CDR2 is FQNEAQ (reference sequence). The CDR3 is 16 amino acids. CDR3 residues: CSSSSRTGVMNTEAFF. Written as DNA, the CDR3 is TGTTCCAGCAGCTCGAGGACAGGGGTGATGAACACTGAAGCTTTCTTT. The full variable domain, its missing parts supplied by reference TRBV7-9 and TRBJ1-1, is DTGVSQNPRHKITKRGQNVTFRCDPISEHNRLYWYRQTLGQGPEFLTYFQNEAQLEKSRLLSDRFSAERPKGSFSTLEIQRTEQGDSAMYLCSSSSRTGVMNTEAFFGQGTRLTVV.

V usage is TRBV5-5 and J usage is TRBJ1-5; no definite D call. Trimming left V 0 bases short and J 7 bases short, with 8 bases between. CDR1 and CDR2 from the germline V gene are SGHKS and YYEKEE (reference sequence). CDR3 length: 13 amino acids. The CDR3 region has the DNA TGTGCCAGCAGCTTGGCGAGCTACCAGCCCCAGCATTTT. It specifies CASSLASYQPQHF.

The J gene is TRBJ2-1, the V gene TRBV5-1; TRBD1 might be the D (5 bases). Per the germline V gene, CDR1 is SGHRS and CDR2 is YFSETQ. The V end was cut by 3 bases, the J end by 1 base, with 8 bases between. The CDR3 has 14 residues. This CDR3 reads CASSWQGSYNEQFF. CDR3 DNA: TGCGCCAGCAGCTGGCAGGGATCCTACAATGAGCAGTTCTTC. Complete variable domain (other parts from reference TRBV5-1 and TRBJ2-1): KAGVTQTPRYLIKTRGQQVTLSCSPISGHRSVSWYQQTPGQGLQFLFEYFSETQRNKGNFPGRFSGRQFSNSRSEMNVSTLELGDSALYLCASSWQGSYNEQFFGPGTRLTVL.

The chain employs TRBV11-2 and TRBJ1-1; D gene unclear. The germline CDR1 and CDR2 sequences are SGHAT and FQNNGV. This CDR3 spans 12 amino acids. The V and J ends lost 3 bases and 3 bases respectively, with 5 bases between them. CDR3 nucleotides: TGTGCCAGCAGCTTGTCGGACACTGAAGCTTTCTTT. Its translation is CASSLSDTEAFF.

In its sample, this clone was seen once. The chain links TRBV25-1 to TRBJ2-5; D might be TRBD1 (6 bases). The DNA end lines up better with TRBJ2-7; the J call may be wrong. The CDR3 is made up of 15 amino acids. Germline V lookup: CDR1 MGHDK, CDR2 SYGVNS. This chain's CDR3 is CASSYGGQRDYEQYF. The CDR3 region has the DNA TGTGCCAGCAGTTATGGGGGACAAAGGGACTACGAGCAGTACTTC.

Only one count was recorded for this clone. The V call is TRBV28, the J call TRBJ2-6; a weak D match, TRBD2 (6 bases). The V and J ends lost 4 bases and 0 bases respectively, with 16 bases between them. This CDR3 has 18 residues. Per germline, CDR1 MDHEN and CDR2 SYDVKM. The DNA of the CDR3 is TGTGCCAGCAGTTGGGTCGGGCGGGGCGTCTCTGGGGCCAACGTCCTGACTTTC. It codes for CASSWVGRGVSGANVLTF.

The chain carries TRBV30 and TRBJ2-5, with TRBD2 matching 10 bases. CDR3 length: 14 amino acids. With 2 bases clipped from V and 4 bases from J, the junction kept 4 bases outside the gene matches. In germline, CDR1 is GTSNPN, CDR2 SVGIG (reference sequence). The CDR3: CAWSKLAGLETQYF. The CDR3 nucleotides are TGTGCCTGGAGTAAACTAGCGGGGTTAGAGACCCAGTACTTC.

The V and J genes are TRBV19 and TRBJ2-6; D remains unclear. Trimming shortened V by 1 base and J by 10 bases, and 5 bases separated the two germline ends. From germline, CDR1 is LNHDA and CDR2 SQIVND (reference sequence). There are 12 residues in the CDR3. The CDR3 loop is CASSIARNVLTF. CDR3 bases: TGTGCCAGTAGTATAGCCAGGAACGTCCTGACTTTC.

This chain links TRBV7-2 with TRBJ2-7; possibly TRBD1 for D (6 bases). This CDR3 has 15 residues. Trimming cost V 1 base and J 2 bases, with 12 bases left between them. Germline CDR1 SGHTA, CDR2 FQGNSA. The CDR3 spells CASSLEEDSTYEQYF. CDR3 DNA sequence: TGTGCCAGCAGCTTAGAAGAGGACAGTACCTACGAGCAGTACTTC.

In this sample, this clone turned up a few times. The V gene is TRBV6-1, the J gene TRBJ1-6, with D perhaps matching TRBD1 (5 bases). Trimming took 3 bases from V and 10 from J, leaving 16 bases between them. This CDR3 contains 15 residues. Germline V gene sequence: CDR1 MNHNS, CDR2 SASEGT. CDR3 loop: CASSEQRRAESPLHF. CDR3 bases: TGTGCCAGCAGTGAGCAGCGCAGGGCAGAATCACCCCTCCACTTT.

This clone has just a few counts. V is TRBV5-1 and J is TRBJ1-1; TRBD1 matches 9 bases. From germline, CDR1 is SGHRS and CDR2 YFSETQ. The CDR3 totals 15 residues. Germline trimming cut 2 bases from V and 2 bases from J; bases unmatched to any gene: 4. In DNA, the CDR3 is TGCGCCAGCAGCTTCCCGGGACAGGGTAACACTGAAGCTTTCTTT. Translating it yields CASSFPGQGNTEAFF.

This chain connects TRBV6-6 to TRBJ2-7; D is possibly TRBD1 (5 bases). V was clipped by 8 bases and J by 4 bases, with 15 bases between them. This CDR3 region has 13 residues. Germline V gives CDR1 MNHNY, CDR2 SVGAGI (reference sequence). For the CDR3, the DNA is TGTGCCAGCCAAGACAGTACCCGGTACGAGCAGTACTTC. It translates to CASQDSTRYEQYF.

The table lists this clone with a few counts. The genes are TRBV14 and TRBJ2-7; TRBD2 matches at 13 bases. The germline gives CDR1 SGHDN, CDR2 FVKESK. The CDR3 is 17 amino acids. The V gene end was trimmed by 1 base and the J gene end by 2 bases; junction bases not matched to a gene: 5. The CDR3 nucleotides read TGTGCCAGCAGCCAAGGACTAGCGGGGGGTTATACCTACGAGCAGTACTTC. It encodes CASSQGLAGGYTYEQYF.

The chain uses TRBV2 and TRBJ1-2, with no clear D. CDR1 is SNHLY, CDR2 FYNNEI, per germline. V shed 6 bases and J shed 4 bases, with 18 bases lying between them. This CDR3 spans 15 amino acids. This chain's CDR3 is CASSSTTRISYGYTF. The DNA of the CDR3 is TGTGCCAGCAGCTCCACTACACGGATCAGCTATGGCTACACCTTC.

In its sample, this clone was seen a few times. The rearrangement joins TRBV10-3 to TRBJ2-7; 7 positions agree with TRBD1. Losses at the gene ends were 7 bases for V and 2 bases for J; bases not matched to a gene: 11. The length of the CDR3 is 15 residues. Per the germline V gene, CDR1 is ENHRY and CDR2 is SYGVKD. As DNA, the CDR3 is TGTGCCATCACAAAAGACAGGGTGGGAGCCTACGAGCAGTACTTC. Translating gives CAITKDRVGAYEQYF.

This clone was found once. V is TRBV7-6 and J is TRBJ2-3; 9 nucleotides match TRBD2. The CDR3 extends over 14 amino acids. Looked up from germline, CDR1 is SGHVS and CDR2 is FNYEAQ. V was pared by 4 bases and J by 6 bases, with 5 bases of the junction left unmatched. CDR3 protein: CASSSGLAADTQYF. CDR3 in DNA: TGTGCCAGCAGCTCGGGACTAGCTGCGGATACGCAGTATTTT.

This chain links TRBV19 with TRBJ2-1, with 7 bases aligning to TRBD2. The CDR3 has 12 amino acids. The germline V gene has CDR1 LNHDA and CDR2 SQIVND (reference sequence). The trim removed 5 bases at V and 6 bases at J, leaving 1 base unmatched. Here the CDR3 DNA reads TGTGCCAGTAGTCTAGCGGTCAATGAGCAGTTCTTC. Translation: CASSLAVNEQFF.

The chain has TRBV29-1 and TRBJ2-3; 9 bases map to TRBD2. Germline V CDR1 and CDR2: SQVTM, ANQGSEA. CDR3 length: 16 residues. The junction had 14 bases not matched to a gene; V was cut back by 6 bases and J by 4 bases. CDR3 bases: TGCAGCGTCGCCACCACCTCGCGGGGGGGCCCAGATACGCAGTATTTT. It specifies CSVATTSRGGPDTQYF.

V usage is TRBV2 and J usage is TRBJ2-5; D is possibly TRBD1 (6 bases). V was trimmed by 8 bases and J by 5 bases, leaving 12 bases between them. This CDR3 is 12 amino acids long. The germline CDR1 and CDR2 sequences are SNHLY and FYNNEI. The CDR3, as DNA: TGTGCCAGCCTCAGGGGAGTGGAGACCCAGTACTTC. Translating it yields CASLRGVETQYF.